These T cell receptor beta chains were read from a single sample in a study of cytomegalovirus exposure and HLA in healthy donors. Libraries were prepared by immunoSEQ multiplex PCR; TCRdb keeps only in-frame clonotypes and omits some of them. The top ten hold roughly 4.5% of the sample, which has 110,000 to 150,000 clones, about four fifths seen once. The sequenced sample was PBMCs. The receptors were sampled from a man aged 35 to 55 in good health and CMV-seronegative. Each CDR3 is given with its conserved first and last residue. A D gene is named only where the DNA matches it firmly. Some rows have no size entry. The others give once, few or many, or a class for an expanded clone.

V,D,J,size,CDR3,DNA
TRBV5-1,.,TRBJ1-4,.,CASSTTATNEKLFF,TGCGCCAGCAGCACGACAGCAACTAATGAAAAACTGTTTTTT
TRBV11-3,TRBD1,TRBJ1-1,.,CASSSGQETEAFF,TGTGCCAGCAGCTCAGGACAGGAGACTGAAGCTTTCTTT
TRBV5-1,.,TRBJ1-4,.,CASGLGGAGEKLFF,TGCGCCAGCGGCCTGGGGGGCGCAGGAGAAAAACTGTTTTTT
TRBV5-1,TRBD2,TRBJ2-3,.,CASLRASGGFTDTQYF,TGCGCCAGCCTTCGTGCTAGCGGGGGATTTACAGATACGCAGTATTTT
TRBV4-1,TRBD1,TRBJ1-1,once,CASSHSLDRGGTEAFF,TGCGCCAGCAGCCATAGTTTGGACAGGGGGGGGACTGAAGCTTTCTTT
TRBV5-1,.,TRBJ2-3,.,CASSPSPADTDTQYF,TGCGCCAGCAGCCCATCCCCCGCGGACACAGATACGCAGTATTTT
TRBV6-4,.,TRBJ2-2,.,CASRRDLNTGELFF,TGTGCCAGCAGACGGGACTTGAACACCGGGGAGCTGTTTTTT
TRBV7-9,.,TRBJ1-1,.,CASSLERQYGEAFF,TGTGCCAGCAGCTTGGAACGACAATACGGTGAAGCTTTCTTT
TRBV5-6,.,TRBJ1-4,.,CASSLGTGEKLFF,TGTGCCAGCAGCTTGGGAACGGGTGAAAAACTGTTTTTT
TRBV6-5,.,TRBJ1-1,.,CASSYSGSNTEAFF,TGTGCCAGCAGTTACAGTGGGAGCAACACTGAAGCTTTCTTT
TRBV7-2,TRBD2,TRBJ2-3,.,CASSSQRSGGGNTQYF,TGTGCCAGCAGCTCCCAGCGTAGCGGGGGCGGGAATACGCAGTATTTT
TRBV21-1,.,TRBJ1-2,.,CASSGSGTGSDGYTF,TGTGCCAGCAGCGGCTCCGGGACAGGGAGTGATGGCTACACCTTC
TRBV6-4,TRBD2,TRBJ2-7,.,CASSDPAASGRSYEQYF,TGTGCCAGCAGTGACCCGGCGGCTAGCGGGCGTTCCTACGAGCAGTACTTC
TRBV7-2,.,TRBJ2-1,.,CASSSLDLAYNEQFF,TGTGCCAGCAGCTCCTTGGACTTAGCCTACAATGAGCAGTTCTTC
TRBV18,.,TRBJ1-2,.,CASSPSARTFGYTF,TGTGCCAGCTCACCATCGGCCAGGACTTTTGGCTACACCTTC
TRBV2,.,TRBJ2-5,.,CASRVTREETQYF,TGTGCCAGCAGAGTCACTAGGGAGGAGACCCAGTACTTC
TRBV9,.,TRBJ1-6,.,CASSVGDSLSPLHF,TGTGCCAGCAGCGTAGGAGACAGCCTGTCACCCCTCCACTTT
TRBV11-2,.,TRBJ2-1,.,CASSLDPSGFEDREQFF,TGTGCCAGCAGCTTAGATCCCTCGGGTTTTGAAGATCGGGAGCAGTTCTTC
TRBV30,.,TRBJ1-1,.,CAWNPLRAGTEAFF,TGTGCCTGGAACCCCCTCAGGGCGGGGACTGAAGCTTTCTTT
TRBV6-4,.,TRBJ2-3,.,CASSGQGLSTDTQYF,TGTGCCAGCAGTGGCCAGGGGTTGAGCACAGATACGCAGTATTTT
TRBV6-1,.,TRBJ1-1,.,CASSNRMLAEAFF,TGTGCCAGCAGTAACAGGATGCTCGCTGAAGCTTTCTTT
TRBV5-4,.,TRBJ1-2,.,CASSLDRSGGYTF,TGTGCCAGCAGCTTGGACAGGTCTGGAGGCTACACCTTC
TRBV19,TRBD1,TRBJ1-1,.,CASTTGGTEAFF,TGTGCCAGTACTACAGGGGGCACTGAAGCTTTCTTT
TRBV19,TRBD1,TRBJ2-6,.,CASSMSGQGQGGANVLTF,TGTGCCAGTAGTATGTCGGGACAGGGACAAGGTGGGGCCAACGTCCTGACTTTC
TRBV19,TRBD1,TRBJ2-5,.,CASSSAVGQGGDTQYF,TGTGCCAGTAGTAGTGCAGTCGGACAGGGCGGGGATACCCAGTACTTC
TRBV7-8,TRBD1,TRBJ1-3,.,CASSVGTGAGNTIYF,TGTGCCAGCAGCGTTGGGACAGGCGCTGGAAACACCATATATTTT
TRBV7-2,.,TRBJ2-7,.,CASSLVSSYEQYF,TGTGCCAGCAGCTTAGTTTCGAGCTACGAGCAGTACTTC
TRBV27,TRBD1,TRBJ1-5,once,CASSSGTADNQPQHF,TGTGCCAGCAGTTCCGGGACAGCCGACAATCAGCCCCAGCATTTT
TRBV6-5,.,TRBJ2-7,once,CASSLTSYEQYF,TGTGCCAGCAGTCTAACCTCCTACGAGCAGTACTTC
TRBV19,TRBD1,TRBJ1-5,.,CASSIRSGGPKREGNQPQHF,TGTGCCAGTAGTATCCGGTCAGGGGGCCCTAAACGGGAAGGCAATCAGCCCCAGCATTTT
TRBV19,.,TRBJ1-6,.,CASSMGQSPLHF,TGTGCCAGTAGTATGGGGCAATCCCCCCTCCACTTT
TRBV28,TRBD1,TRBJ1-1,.,CASSLNRGREAFF,TGTGCCAGCAGTTTAAACAGGGGGCGAGAAGCTTTCTTT
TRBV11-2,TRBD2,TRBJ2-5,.,CASSPGGSGGHQETQYF,TGTGCCAGCAGCCCTGGGGGGAGCGGGGGACATCAAGAGACCCAGTACTTC
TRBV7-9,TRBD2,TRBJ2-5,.,CASSRLAGGRETQYF,TGTGCCAGCAGTAGACTAGCGGGGGGTAGGGAGACCCAGTACTTC
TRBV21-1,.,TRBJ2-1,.,CASSKGLAGGPIYNEQFF,TGTGCCAGCAGCAAAGGCCTAGCGGGGGGGCCAATTTACAATGAGCAGTTCTTC
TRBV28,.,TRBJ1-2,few,CASSLFAGGRGSFGYTF,TGTGCCAGCAGTTTATTCGCTGGGGGCAGGGGTTCATTTGGCTACACCTTC
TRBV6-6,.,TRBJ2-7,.,CASSWEWGEQYF,TGTGCCAGCAGTTGGGAGTGGGGCGAGCAGTACTTC
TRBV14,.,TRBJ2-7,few,CASSQTGSSYEQYF,TGTGCCAGCAGCCAAACGGGGAGCTCCTACGAGCAGTACTTC
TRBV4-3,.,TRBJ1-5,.,CASSQDRVNQPQHF,TGCGCCAGCAGCCAAGATAGAGTTAATCAGCCCCAGCATTTT
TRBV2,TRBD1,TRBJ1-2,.,CASSTGGGYTF,TGTGCCAGCAGTACAGGGGGTGGCTACACCTTC
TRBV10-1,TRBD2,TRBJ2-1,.,CASSSRTSGSRFF,TGCGCCAGCAGCTCCAGGACTAGCGGTTCCCGGTTCTTC
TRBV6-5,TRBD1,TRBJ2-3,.,CASSDRVRTDTQYF,TGTGCCAGCAGTGACAGGGTACGCACAGATACGCAGTATTTT
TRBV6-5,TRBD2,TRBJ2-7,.,CASSFGLAGGFEQYF,TGTGCCAGCAGTTTCGGACTAGCGGGGGGGTTCGAGCAGTACTTC
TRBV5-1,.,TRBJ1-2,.,CASSLAVQTYNYGYTF,TGCGCCAGCAGCTTGGCCGTTCAGACTTATAACTATGGCTACACCTTC